A selection of T cell receptor beta chains follows, all from one sample in a study of control samples from healthy donors and cancer patients. Profiled with immunoSEQ multiplex PCR; TCRdb holds only in-frame clones, not every one. The data hold around 140,000 clones, with roughly 90% observed a single time. Sequencing was performed on blood. All receptors come from a woman aged 45-59 years in good health. Each CDR3 is given with its conserved first and last residue. Fields, in order: V gene, J gene, clone size, D gene, CDR3 DNA, CDR3 protein. A D gene is named only where the DNA matches it firmly. Part of the rows lack a size; the others show once, few, many or a class for expanded clones.

>TRBV3-1/TRBV3-2|TRBJ2-1|NA|TRBD2
TGTGCCAGCAGCCAAGAGCGGGAGGGCGTCAATGAGCAGTTCTTC
CASSQEREGVNEQFF
>TRBV6-6|TRBJ2-2|NA|TRBD2
TGTGCCAGCAGTCCGCAGCAAAGTAGCGGGAGGACCGGGGAGCTGTTTTTT
CASSPQQSSGRTGELFF
>TRBV3-1/TRBV3-2|TRBJ2-2|once|TRBD1
TGTGCCAGCAGCCTACAGGGGCCCGGGGAGCTGTTTTTT
CASSLQGPGELFF
>TRBV5-1|TRBJ2-3|once|TRBD2
TGCGCCAGCAGCTTTAGCGGGGGGCCCACAGATACGCAGTATTTT
CASSFSGGPTDTQYF
>TRBV30|TRBJ1-1|NA|TRBD1
TGTGCCGGGACAGGAGCTTCAACTGAAGCTTTCTTT
CAGTGASTEAFF
>TRBV15|TRBJ1-1|NA|NA
TGTGCCACCAGCAGAGATCTAGGGATGAACACTGAAGCTTTCTTT
CATSRDLGMNTEAFF
>TRBV2|TRBJ1-1|NA|NA
TGTGCCAGCAGTGTTCAGGGTGACACTGAAGCTTTCTTT
CASSVQGDTEAFF
>TRBV27|TRBJ1-1|NA|NA
TGTGCCAGCAGTTTATCGTTGTCCAGTGGGGCAGCTTTCTTT
CASSLSLSSGAAFF
>TRBV9|TRBJ2-1|NA|TRBD1
TGTGCCAGCAGCTCCTTGGGGACAGCCAACAATGAGCAGTTCTTC
CASSSLGTANNEQFF
>TRBV30|TRBJ1-6|NA|TRBD1
TGTGCCTGGAGGAGGACAGGGGGCGCCGATAATTCACCCCTCCACTTT
CAWRRTGGADNSPLHF
>TRBV29-1|TRBJ1-1|NA|TRBD1
TGCAGCGTAGAGGACAGGGTGAACACTGAAGCTTTCTTT
CSVEDRVNTEAFF
>TRBV2|TRBJ2-7|NA|TRBD2
TGTGCCAGCGGGACTAGCGGCTCCTACGAGCAGTACTTC
CASGTSGSYEQYF
>TRBV15|TRBJ1-2|NA|TRBD1
TGTGCCACCAGCAGAGCCGGACAGGAGTATGGCTACACCTTC
CATSRAGQEYGYTF
>TRBV3-1/TRBV3-2|TRBJ1-2|NA|NA
TGTGCCAGCAGGGGTCAGCCCGTGGGCTACACCTTC
CASRGQPVGYTF
>TRBV24-1|TRBJ2-1|NA|TRBD2
TGTGCCACCACCCCCGGGACTAGCGGGTTTAATGAGCAGTTCTTC
CATTPGTSGFNEQFF